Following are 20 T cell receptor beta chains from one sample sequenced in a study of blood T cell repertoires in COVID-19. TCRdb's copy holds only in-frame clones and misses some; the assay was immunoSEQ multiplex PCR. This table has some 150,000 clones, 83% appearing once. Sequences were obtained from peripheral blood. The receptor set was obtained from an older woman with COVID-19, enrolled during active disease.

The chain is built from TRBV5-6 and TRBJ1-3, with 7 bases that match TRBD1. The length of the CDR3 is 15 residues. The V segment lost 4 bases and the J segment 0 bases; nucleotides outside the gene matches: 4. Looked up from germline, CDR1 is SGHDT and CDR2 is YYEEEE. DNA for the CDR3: TGTGCCAGCAGCGCGGGACAGTTCTCTGGAAACACCATATATTTT. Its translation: CASSAGQFSGNTIYF.

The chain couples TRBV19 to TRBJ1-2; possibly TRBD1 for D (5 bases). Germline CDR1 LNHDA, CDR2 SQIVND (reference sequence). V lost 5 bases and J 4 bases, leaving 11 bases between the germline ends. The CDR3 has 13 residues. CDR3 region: CASSPTVGYGYTF. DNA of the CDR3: TGTGCCAGTAGTCCGACAGTTGGCTATGGCTACACCTTC.

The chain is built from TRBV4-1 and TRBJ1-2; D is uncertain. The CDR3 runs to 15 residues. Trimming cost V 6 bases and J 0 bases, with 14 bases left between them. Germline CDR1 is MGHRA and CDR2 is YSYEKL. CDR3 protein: CASSPHDTSNYGYTF. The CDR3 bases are TGCGCCAGCAGTCCACACGACACATCTAACTATGGCTACACCTTC.

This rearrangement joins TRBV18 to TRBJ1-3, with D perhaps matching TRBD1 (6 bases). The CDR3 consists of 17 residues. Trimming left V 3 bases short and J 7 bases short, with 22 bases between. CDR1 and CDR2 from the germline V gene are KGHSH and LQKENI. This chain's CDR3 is CASSPATTGNLRNTIYF. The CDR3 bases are TGTGCCAGCTCACCCGCCACTACAGGGAACTTACGCAACACCATATATTTT.

Here the CDR3 DNA reads TGTGCCAGCAGAAACAGGGGTGCCCTCAATGAGCAGTTCTTC. Amino acids: CASRNRGALNEQFF. The V gene is TRBV7-9, the J gene TRBJ2-1; the match to TRBD1 covers 7 bases. Trimming cost V 6 bases and J 6 bases; bases outside gene matches: 8. CDR3 length: 14 amino acids. The germline CDR1 and CDR2 sequences are SEHNR and FQNEAQ (reference sequence).

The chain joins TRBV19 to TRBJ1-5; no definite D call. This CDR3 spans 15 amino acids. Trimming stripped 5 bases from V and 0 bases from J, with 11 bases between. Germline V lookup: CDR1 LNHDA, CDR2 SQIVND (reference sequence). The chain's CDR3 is CASSLREYSNQPQHF. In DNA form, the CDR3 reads TGTGCCAGTAGTTTACGGGAGTATAGCAATCAGCCCCAGCATTTT.

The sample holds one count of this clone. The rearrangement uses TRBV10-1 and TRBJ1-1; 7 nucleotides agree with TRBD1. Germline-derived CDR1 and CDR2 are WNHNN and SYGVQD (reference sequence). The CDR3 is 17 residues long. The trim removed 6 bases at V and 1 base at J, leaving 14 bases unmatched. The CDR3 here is CASREETGDQWNTEAFF. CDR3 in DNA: TGCGCCAGCAGGGAGGAAACAGGGGACCAGTGGAACACTGAAGCTTTCTTT.

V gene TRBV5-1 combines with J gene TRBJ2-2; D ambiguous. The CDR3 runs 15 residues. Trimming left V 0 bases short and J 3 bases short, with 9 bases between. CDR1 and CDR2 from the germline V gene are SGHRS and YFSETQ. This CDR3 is CASSLVVADTGELFF. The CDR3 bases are TGCGCCAGCAGCTTGGTGGTTGCGGACACCGGGGAGCTGTTTTTT.

The CDR3 region has the DNA TGTGCCAGCAGCCACTCGGGGGTAGGTCTAGTGGTCGGCTACACCTTC. It is translated as CASSHSGVGLVVGYTF. This chain joins TRBV7-9 and TRBJ1-2, with D possibly being TRBD1 (5 bases). CDR1 SEHNR and CDR2 FQNEAQ come from the germline V gene (reference sequence). Trimming removed 5 bases at V and 8 bases at J, with 24 bases between. This CDR3 is 16 amino acids long.

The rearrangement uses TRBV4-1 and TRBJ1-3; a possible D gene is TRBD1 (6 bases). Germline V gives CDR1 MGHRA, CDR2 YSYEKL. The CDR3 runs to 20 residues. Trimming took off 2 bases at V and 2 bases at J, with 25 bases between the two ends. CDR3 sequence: CASSQTGKCGRGNPGNTIYF. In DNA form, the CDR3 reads TGCGCCAGCAGCCAAACAGGTAAATGCGGTAGGGGGAATCCTGGAAACACCATATATTTT.

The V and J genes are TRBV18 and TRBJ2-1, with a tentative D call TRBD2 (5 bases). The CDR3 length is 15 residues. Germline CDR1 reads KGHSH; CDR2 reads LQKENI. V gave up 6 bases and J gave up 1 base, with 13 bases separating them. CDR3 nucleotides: TGTGCCAGCTCCCCGGGGTTGGGATCCTACAATGAGCAGTTCTTC. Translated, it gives CASSPGLGSYNEQFF.

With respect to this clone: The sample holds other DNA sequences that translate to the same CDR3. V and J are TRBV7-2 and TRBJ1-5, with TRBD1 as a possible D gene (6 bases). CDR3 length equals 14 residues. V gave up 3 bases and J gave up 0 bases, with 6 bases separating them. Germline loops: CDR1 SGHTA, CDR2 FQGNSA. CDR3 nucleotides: TGTGCCAGCAGCTTGGACAGTAGCAATCAGCCCCAGCATTTT. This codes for CASSLDSSNQPQHF. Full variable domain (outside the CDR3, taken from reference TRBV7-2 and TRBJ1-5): GAGVSQSPSNKVTEKGKDVELRCDPISGHTALYWYRQSLGQGLEFLIYFQGNSAPDKSGLPSDRFSAERTGGSVSTLTIQRTQQEDSAVYLCASSLDSSNQPQHFGDGTRLSIL.

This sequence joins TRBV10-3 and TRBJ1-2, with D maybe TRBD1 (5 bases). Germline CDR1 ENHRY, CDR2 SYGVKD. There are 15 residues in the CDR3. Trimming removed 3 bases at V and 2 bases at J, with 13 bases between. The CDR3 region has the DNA TGTGCCATCAGTGACCCCCCTCAGGGAAACTATGGCTACACCTTC. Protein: CAISDPPQGNYGYTF.

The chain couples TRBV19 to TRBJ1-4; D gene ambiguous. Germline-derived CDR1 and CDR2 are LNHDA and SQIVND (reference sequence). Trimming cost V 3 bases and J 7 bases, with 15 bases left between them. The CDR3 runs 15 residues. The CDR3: CASSIKVQTGEKLFF. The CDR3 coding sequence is TGTGCCAGTAGTATTAAGGTCCAGACGGGTGAAAAACTGTTTTTT.

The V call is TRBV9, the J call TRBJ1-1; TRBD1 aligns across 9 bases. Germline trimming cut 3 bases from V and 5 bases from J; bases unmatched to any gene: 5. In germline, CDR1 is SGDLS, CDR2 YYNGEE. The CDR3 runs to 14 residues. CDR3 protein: CASSGDREETEAFF. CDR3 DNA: TGTGCCAGCAGCGGGGACAGGGAGGAGACTGAAGCTTTCTTT.

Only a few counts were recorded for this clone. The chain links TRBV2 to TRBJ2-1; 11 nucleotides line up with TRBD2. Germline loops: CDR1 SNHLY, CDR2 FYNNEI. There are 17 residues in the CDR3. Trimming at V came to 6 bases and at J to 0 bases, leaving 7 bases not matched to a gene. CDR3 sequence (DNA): TGTGCCAGCAGAGCTCCGGGACTAGCGGTCTCCTACAATGAGCAGTTCTTC. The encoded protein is CASRAPGLAVSYNEQFF. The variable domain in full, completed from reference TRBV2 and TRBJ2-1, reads EPEVTQTPSHQVTQMGQEVILRCVPISNHLYFYWYRQILGQKVEFLVSFYNNEISEKSEIFDDQFSVERPDGSNFTLKIRSTKLEDSAMYFCASRAPGLAVSYNEQFFGPGTRLTVL.

CDR3 coding DNA: TGTGCCACCAGCAGAGCGGGAGTCCAAGAGACCCAGTACTTC. This codes for CATSRAGVQETQYF. The rearrangement joins TRBV15 to TRBJ2-5; TRBD2 is a possible D gene (6 bases). Germline CDR1 LNHNV, CDR2 YYDKDF (reference sequence). The CDR3 contains 14 residues. V was clipped by 1 base and J by 1 base, with 7 bases between them.

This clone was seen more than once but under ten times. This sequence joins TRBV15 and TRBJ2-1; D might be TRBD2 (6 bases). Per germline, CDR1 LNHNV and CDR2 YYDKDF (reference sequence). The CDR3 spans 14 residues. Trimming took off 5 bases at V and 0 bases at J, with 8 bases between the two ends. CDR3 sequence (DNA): TGTGCCACCAGCCGGGAGAGCTCCTACAATGAGCAGTTCTTC. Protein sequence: CATSRESSYNEQFF. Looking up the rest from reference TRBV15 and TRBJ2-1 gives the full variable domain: DAMVIQNPRYQVTQFGKPVTLSCSQTLNHNVMYWYQQKSSQAPKLLFHYYDKDFNNEADTPDNFQSRRPNTSFCFLDIRSPGLGDTAMYLCATSRESSYNEQFFGPGTRLTVL.

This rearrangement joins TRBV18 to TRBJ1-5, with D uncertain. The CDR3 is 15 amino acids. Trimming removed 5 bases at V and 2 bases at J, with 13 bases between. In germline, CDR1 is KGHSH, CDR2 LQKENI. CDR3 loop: CASSSGGVGNQPQHF. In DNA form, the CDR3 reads TGTGCCAGCTCAAGCGGTGGTGTAGGCAATCAGCCCCAGCATTTT.

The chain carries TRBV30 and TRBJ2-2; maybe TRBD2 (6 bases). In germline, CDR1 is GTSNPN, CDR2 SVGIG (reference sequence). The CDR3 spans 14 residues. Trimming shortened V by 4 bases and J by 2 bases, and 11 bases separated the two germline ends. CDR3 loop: CAWKAGPNTGELFF. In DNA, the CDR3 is TGTGCCTGGAAGGCGGGGCCAAACACCGGGGAGCTGTTTTTT.